Listed here is a single TCR beta chain. Its matching antigen is unknown. These data belong to a study of shared clonotypes between healthy human individuals. Whole-study findings and limits: The rarefaction results pointed to incomplete sorted-subset sequencing despite large depth.

The split of CD4+ cells yielded CD45RA+ naive and CD45RA-negative memory subsets. The V end was cut by 1 base, the J end by 3 bases, with 10 bases between. Germline values: CDR1 SGHNT, CDR2 YENEEA. The CDR3 runs 14 residues. The protocol was immunoSEQ multiplex PCR, while the TCRdb copy is restricted to in-frame clones and leaves out a portion. This sample has approximately 2.5 million clones, with roughly 93% found just once. The receptor was isolated from a man aged 18 to 29 in good health. Some clones in this sample may be carry-over from other donors' samples. J is TRBJ2-7 and V is TRBV11-3, with unresolved D. The sample was naive CD4+ T cells from PBMCs. The subset here: CD45RA+ positively selected. The CDR3 reads CASSLGRLNYEQYF. CDR3 DNA: TGTGCCAGCAGCTTAGGACGCCTCAACTACGAGCAGTACTTC.